This T cell receptor beta chain was observed in a study of T cells in Graves' hyperthyroidism and ophthalmopathy. Regarding the study as a whole: Peripheral blood also featured most of the thyroid clonotypes expanded above 0.001.

Patients having uncontrolled infection, another autoimmune disease, pregnancy or lactation were not included. Diagnoses rested on clinical symptoms, serum thyroxine and TRAb, thyroid ultrasound and orbital computed tomography. Before ophthalmopathy appeared, progressors gave blood at initial hyperthyroidism diagnosis. Using RNA transcripts as the source, TCR beta CDR3 regions were amplified. RT-PCR in the first round (using the HTBI primer set) targeted the TCR CDR3. In TCRdb, the multiplex PCR reads were re-called with MiXCR into one record per CDR3 protein. Here the sample spans about 160,000 distinct CDR3 sequences, over 7.5% being singletons. About this clonotype itself: Its antigen remains unidentified.

Sequenced sample: blood. The receptor's source is a woman under 30 with Graves' hyperthyroidism that later progressed to Graves' ophthalmopathy.

CDR3 coding DNA: TGCAGTGCGGTGAAGCGGGAGAACACCGGGGAGCTGTTTTTT. Residues: CSAVKRENTGELFF. The rearrangement joins TRBV20-1 to TRBJ2-2; 7 positions match TRBD2. CDR1 is DFQATT and CDR2 is SNEGSKA in the germline V gene (reference sequence). The V and J ends lost 6 bases and 1 base, in that order; junction bases with no gene match: 5. CDR3 length: 14 residues.